This T cell receptor beta chain is from a study of CXCR3-negative and CXCR3-positive naive CD8 T cells. The CDR3 extends over 15 amino acids. Germline V gene lookup returns CDR1 LNHNV and CDR2 YYDKDF (reference sequence). Preparation of TRB cDNA libraries relied on 5' RACE carrying UMI labels. Using the 5' RACE reads, TCRdb records one entry per CDR3 protein without DNA. This sample's table has tens of thousands of distinct CDR3 sequences. The receptor was isolated from a human donor in good health. Some clones in this sample may be carry-over from other donors' samples. The specimen was naive CXCR3- CD8+ T cells from blood. As for subset: CD45RO-CCR7+CD27+CD95- naive CD8+ T cells lacking CXCR3 (TNR3-). The J gene is TRBJ2-1, the V gene TRBV15. The CDR3 is CATSRDLSTSNEQFF.